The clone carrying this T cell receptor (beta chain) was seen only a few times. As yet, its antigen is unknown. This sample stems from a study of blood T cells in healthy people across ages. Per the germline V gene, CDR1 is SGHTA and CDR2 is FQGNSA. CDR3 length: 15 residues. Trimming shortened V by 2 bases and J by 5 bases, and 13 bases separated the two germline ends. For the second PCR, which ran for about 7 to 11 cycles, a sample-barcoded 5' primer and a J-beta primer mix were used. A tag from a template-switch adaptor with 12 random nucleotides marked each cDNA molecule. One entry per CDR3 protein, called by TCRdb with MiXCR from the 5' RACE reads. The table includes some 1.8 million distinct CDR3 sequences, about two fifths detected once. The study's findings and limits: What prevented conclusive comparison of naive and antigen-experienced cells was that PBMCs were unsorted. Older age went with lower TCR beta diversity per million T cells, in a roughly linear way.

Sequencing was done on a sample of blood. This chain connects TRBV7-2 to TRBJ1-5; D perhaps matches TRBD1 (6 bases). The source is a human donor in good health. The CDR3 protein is CASSLSSGADQPQHF. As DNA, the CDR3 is TGTGCCAGCAGCTTAAGTTCAGGGGCGGATCAGCCCCAGCATTTT.